These 25 T cell receptor beta chains were all obtained from the same sample, sequenced in a study of blood T cell repertoires in COVID-19. Produced via immunoSEQ multiplex PCR; TCRdb's table is partial and in-frame only. The sample consists of about 65,000 clones, approximately 94% of them appearing once. The sequenced material came from peripheral blood. The receptor set was obtained from a man in his 70s with active COVID-19.

J is TRBJ1-3 and V is TRBV25-1; D is unclear. Germline values: CDR1 MGHDK, CDR2 SYGVNS. The V end lost 0 bases, the J end lost 0 bases, and 6 bases lay between the germline ends. The CDR3 runs 15 residues. In DNA, the CDR3 is TGTGCCAGCAGTGAATACCTGAGCTCTGGAAACACCATATATTTT. Translation: CASSEYLSSGNTIYF.

V and J are TRBV4-2 and TRBJ2-7; a possible D gene is TRBD2 (7 bases). The germline gives CDR1 LGHNA, CDR2 YNFKEQ. Trimming stripped 4 bases from V and 5 bases from J, with 15 bases between. This CDR3 region has 14 residues. The CDR3 DNA reads TGTGCCAGCAGCCGCAGCGGGACAACCGACGAGCAGTACTTC. Encoded protein: CASSRSGTTDEQYF.

The rearrangement uses TRBV11-2 and TRBJ2-3; possible D gene TRBD2, 5 bases. CDR3 size: 13 residues. The V end lost 6 bases, the J end lost 10 bases, and 17 bases lay between the germline ends. Germline V gene sequence: CDR1 SGHAT, CDR2 FQNNGV. CDR3 nucleotides: TGTGCCAGCAGGATCCCCTCTAGCAACGCGCAGTATTTT. Protein: CASRIPSSNAQYF. The full variable domain, in which reference TRBV11-2 and TRBJ2-3 provide the parts outside the CDR3, is EAGVAQSPRYKIIEKRQSVAFWCNPISGHATLYWYQQILGQGPKLLIQFQNNGVVDDSQLPKDRFSAERLKGVDSTLKIQPAKLEDSAVYLCASRIPSSNAQYFGPGTRLTVL.

The chain combines TRBV18 with TRBJ2-7; D ambiguous. The length of the CDR3 is 14 residues. Trimming shortened V by 3 bases and J by 0 bases, and 9 bases separated the two germline ends. Germline lookup yields CDR1 KGHSH and CDR2 LQKENI. CDR3 DNA sequence: TGTGCCAGCTCACCGAACTCCGACTCCTACGAGCAGTACTTC. Translating gives CASSPNSDSYEQYF.

The J gene is TRBJ1-5, the V gene TRBV11-2; D may be TRBD1 (5 bases). The germline V gene encodes CDR1 SGHAT and CDR2 FQNNGV. The CDR3 loop spans 14 amino acids. V lost 3 bases, J lost 4 bases, and 10 bases lay in between. CDR3 coding DNA: TGTGCCAGCAGCTTCTCGGGGGATAATCAGCCCCAGCATTTT. Encoded protein: CASSFSGDNQPQHF.

The chain employs TRBV5-4 and TRBJ1-3; a possible D gene is TRBD1 (5 bases). V was pared by 0 bases and J by 3 bases, with 7 bases between. This CDR3 is 14 amino acids long. Per the germline V gene, CDR1 is SGHNT and CDR2 is YYREEE (reference sequence). CDR3 in amino acids: CASSLDRIGNTIYF. The CDR3 DNA is TGTGCCAGCAGCTTGGACAGGATTGGAAACACCATATATTTT.

The J gene is TRBJ2-1, the V gene TRBV7-9; possibly TRBD2 for D (5 bases). With 10 bases removed from V and 8 bases from J, the gap between germline ends came to 9 bases. CDR3 length: 10 residues. From germline, CDR1 is SEHNR and CDR2 FQNEAQ (reference sequence). This CDR3 is CAIGGDEQFF. Here the CDR3 DNA reads TGTGCCATCGGAGGCGATGAGCAGTTCTTC.

The CDR3 loop is CASSSQGARQEKLFF. DNA of the CDR3: TGCGCCAGCAGCTCCCAGGGGGCGCGTCAGGAAAAACTGTTTTTT. The chain is built from TRBV5-1 and TRBJ1-4; 8 bases are shared with TRBD1. The V and J ends lost 3 bases and 8 bases, in that order; junction bases with no gene match: 9. This CDR3 is built from 15 residues. Looked up from germline, CDR1 is SGHRS and CDR2 is YFSETQ.

This clone occurred once. The genes are TRBV18 and TRBJ2-1; 7 bases align to TRBD1. The germline gives CDR1 KGHSH, CDR2 LQKENI. The CDR3 is 17 residues long. Germline trimming cut 0 bases from V and 8 bases from J; bases unmatched to any gene: 13. CDR3 sequence: CASSPPGQTLFQDEQFF. CDR3 bases: TGTGCCAGCTCACCACCGGGACAGACTCTATTCCAGGATGAGCAGTTCTTC.

The J gene is TRBJ2-4, the V gene TRBV2, with D perhaps matching TRBD2 (7 bases). Germline V lookup: CDR1 SNHLY, CDR2 FYNNEI. The CDR3 length is 13 residues. V was clipped by 10 bases and J by 6 bases, with 16 bases between them. CDR3 bases: TGTGCCAATGGGAGGGAGGGGGGAAACATTCAGTACTTC. It is translated as CANGREGGNIQYF.

The V call is TRBV5-1, the J call TRBJ2-5; weak D call: TRBD2 (5 bases). CDR3 size: 16 residues. V was clipped by 1 base and J by 0 bases, with 13 bases between them. The V gene's germline CDR1 is SGHRS and CDR2 YFSETQ. CDR3 amino acids: CASSLTSGPYQETQYF. The CDR3 DNA is TGCGCCAGCAGCTTGACGAGCGGACCGTACCAAGAGACCCAGTACTTC.

This clone was seen a single time. V is TRBV27 and J is TRBJ2-7; 7 bases align to TRBD1. The germline V gene has CDR1 MNHEY and CDR2 SMNVEV (reference sequence). This CDR3 has 13 amino acids. Trimming cost V 8 bases and J 5 bases; bases outside gene matches: 9. The CDR3 protein is CASRKQGINEQYV. CDR3 sequence (DNA): TGTGCCAGCCGAAAACAGGGGATCAACGAGCAGTACGTC.

This chain links TRBV5-1 with TRBJ1-4; TRBD1 matches at 9 bases. Germline V lookup: CDR1 SGHRS, CDR2 YFSETQ. This CDR3 region has 15 residues. The J segment lost 8 bases and the V segment lost 0 bases, leaving 5 bases of the junction unmatched. The CDR3 loop is CASSLGGTGREKLFF. Here the CDR3 DNA reads TGCGCCAGCAGCTTGGGTGGGACAGGGAGAGAAAAACTGTTTTTT.

The V gene is TRBV7-2, the J gene TRBJ2-7; 10 bases agree with TRBD1. The CDR3 loop spans 14 amino acids. CDR1 and CDR2 (germline): SGHTA, FQGNSA. With V trimmed by 5 bases and J by 6 bases, 7 bases remained unmatched. CDR3 amino acids: CASSRGGTGAEQYV. In DNA, the CDR3 is TGTGCCAGCAGCAGGGGGGGGACAGGGGCCGAGCAGTACGTC.

The chain employs TRBV19 and TRBJ1-5; 12 positions agree with TRBD1. J was trimmed by 6 bases and V by 4 bases; bases with no gene match: 7. Germline V gene sequence: CDR1 LNHDA, CDR2 SQIVND (reference sequence). This CDR3 contains 16 residues. Written as DNA, the CDR3 is TGTGCCAGTAGTAGCACAGGGACAGGGGGCTCTCAGCCCCAGCATTTT. Protein: CASSSTGTGGSQPQHF.

The chain carries TRBV9 and TRBJ1-5; 8 bases line up with TRBD1. The CDR3 has 15 residues. Germline CDR1 SGDLS, CDR2 YYNGEE. V was clipped by 3 bases and J by 1 base; unmatched bases: 3. Written as DNA, the CDR3 is TGTGCCAGCAGCGCAGGACAGGGAAGCAATCAGCCCCAGCATTTT. The encoded protein is CASSAGQGSNQPQHF.

The chain couples TRBV19 to TRBJ2-7, with TRBD1 as a possible D gene (6 bases). V was shortened by 2 bases and J by 0 bases, with 11 bases between the two germline ends. The CDR3 contains 15 residues. Per the germline V gene, CDR1 is LNHDA and CDR2 is SQIVND (reference sequence). The CDR3 here is CASSIFPDSSYEQYF. CDR3 in DNA: TGTGCCAGTAGTATATTTCCGGACAGCTCCTACGAGCAGTACTTC.

CDR3 region: CASSEQGQTNTGELFF. As DNA, the CDR3 is TGTGCCAGCAGTGAACAGGGACAGACGAACACCGGGGAGCTGTTTTTT. This sequence joins TRBV2 and TRBJ2-2; 7 bases map to TRBD1. V trimming: 2 bases; J trimming: 0 bases; junction bases outside the gene matches: 3. CDR1 is SNHLY, CDR2 FYNNEI, per germline. This CDR3 has 16 residues.

This sequence joins TRBV3-1 (or the pseudogene TRBV3-2) and TRBJ2-5, with 10 bases lining up with TRBD2. The length of the CDR3 is 14 residues. V lost 4 bases to trimming and J lost 5 bases; unmatched junction nucleotides: 4. CDR1 LGHDT and CDR2 YNNKEL come from the germline V gene (reference sequence). The CDR3 region has the DNA TGTGCCAGCAGCCTGAGCGGGGGGGCTGAGACCCAGTACTTC. Protein product: CASSLSGGAETQYF.

The chain couples TRBV6-6 to TRBJ2-5; 14 bases line up with TRBD2. Germline loops: CDR1 MNHNY, CDR2 SVGAGI (reference sequence). V gave up 5 bases and J gave up 5 bases; unmatched junction bases: 4. The CDR3 runs to 15 residues. The CDR3 reads CASSTRTSGGETQYF. In DNA form, the CDR3 reads TGTGCCAGCAGTACGAGGACTAGCGGGGGGGAGACCCAGTACTTC.

The CDR3 here is CASSDRTGMDYGYTF. CDR3 sequence (DNA): TGTGCCAGCAGTGACCGGACAGGGATGGACTATGGCTACACCTTC. The chain links TRBV2 to TRBJ1-2; 8 bases line up with TRBD1. From germline, CDR1 is SNHLY and CDR2 FYNNEI. This CDR3 region has 15 residues. The ends lost 3 bases at V and 3 bases at J; junction bases unmatched: 6.

V and J are TRBV19 and TRBJ2-2; 8 bases fit TRBD1. The CDR3 contains 14 residues. Germline CDR1 is LNHDA and CDR2 is SQIVND (reference sequence). V lost 10 bases and J lost 2; bases outside the gene matches: 6. CDR3 loop: CATNDRGNTGELFF. In DNA form, the CDR3 reads TGTGCCACCAACGACAGGGGTAACACCGGGGAGCTGTTTTTT.

The genes are TRBV9 and TRBJ2-1, with 12 nucleotides matching TRBD2. CDR3 length: 16 residues. Germline V lookup: CDR1 SGDLS, CDR2 YYNGEE. The ends lost 5 bases at V and 1 base at J; junction bases unmatched: 4. The CDR3 nucleotides read TGTGCCAGCAGTCCTGGACTAGCGGGGTCCTACAATGAGCAGTTCTTC. Amino acid sequence: CASSPGLAGSYNEQFF.

The V and J genes are TRBV10-3 and TRBJ2-4; possibly TRBD1 for D (6 bases). V was cut by 0 bases and J by 2 bases, with 14 bases left in between. The CDR3 is 17 amino acids. The V gene's germline CDR1 is ENHRY and CDR2 SYGVKD. The CDR3 here is CAISESYSRGTKNIQYF. CDR3 nucleotide sequence: TGTGCCATCAGTGAGTCGTATTCGAGGGGGACCAAAAACATTCAGTACTTC.

The rearrangement joins TRBV9 to TRBJ1-1, with 9 bases identical to TRBD1. Trimming cost V 4 bases and J 4 bases; bases outside gene matches: 5. Looked up from germline, CDR1 is SGDLS and CDR2 is YYNGEE. CDR3 size: 14 residues. Here the CDR3 reads CASSQGQGRTEAFF. CDR3 nucleotide sequence: TGTGCCAGCAGCCAGGGACAGGGACGCACTGAAGCTTTCTTT.